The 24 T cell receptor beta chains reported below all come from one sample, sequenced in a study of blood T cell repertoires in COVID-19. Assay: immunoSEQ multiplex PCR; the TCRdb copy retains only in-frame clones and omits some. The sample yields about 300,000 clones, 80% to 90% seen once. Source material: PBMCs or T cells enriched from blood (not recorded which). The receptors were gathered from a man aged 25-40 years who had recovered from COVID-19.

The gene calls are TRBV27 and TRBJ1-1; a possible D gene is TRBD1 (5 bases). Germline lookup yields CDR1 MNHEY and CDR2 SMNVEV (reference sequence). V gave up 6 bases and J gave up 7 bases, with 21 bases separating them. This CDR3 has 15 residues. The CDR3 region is CASSVVPGRLFEAFF. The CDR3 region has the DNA TGTGCCAGCAGCGTCGTGCCAGGGAGGTTATTTGAAGCTTTCTTT.

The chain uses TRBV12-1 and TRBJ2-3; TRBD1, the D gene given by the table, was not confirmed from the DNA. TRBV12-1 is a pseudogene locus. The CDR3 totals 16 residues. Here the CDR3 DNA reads TGTGCCAGCACCGACGTGAGGGGACAGGGGACAGATACGCAGTATTTT. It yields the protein CASTDVRGQGTDTQYF.

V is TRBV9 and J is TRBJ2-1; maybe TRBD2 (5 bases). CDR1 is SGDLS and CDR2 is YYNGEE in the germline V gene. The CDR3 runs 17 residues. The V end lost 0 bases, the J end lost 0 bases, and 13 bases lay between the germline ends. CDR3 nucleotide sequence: TGTGCCAGCAGCGTAGTGGCTAGCCCGAGCTCCTACAATGAGCAGTTCTTC. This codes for CASSVVASPSSYNEQFF.

CDR3 region: CASSVATGQETQYF. The CDR3 coding sequence is TGTGCCAGCAGCGTAGCGACAGGACAAGAGACCCAGTACTTC. This sequence joins TRBV9 and TRBJ2-5; D might be TRBD1 (6 bases). V was clipped by 0 bases and J by 2 bases, with 8 bases between them. The CDR3 contains 14 residues. Germline V lookup: CDR1 SGDLS, CDR2 YYNGEE.

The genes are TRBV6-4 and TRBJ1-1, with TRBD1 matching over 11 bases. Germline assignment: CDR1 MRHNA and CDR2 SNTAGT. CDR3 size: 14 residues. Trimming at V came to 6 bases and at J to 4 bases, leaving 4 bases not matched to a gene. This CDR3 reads CASSAGTGGTEAFF. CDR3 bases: TGTGCCAGCAGCGCCGGGACAGGGGGCACTGAAGCTTTCTTT.

The CDR3 here is CAWRIWTSYYNEQFF. For the CDR3, the DNA is TGTGCCTGGAGGATTTGGACTTCATACTACAATGAGCAGTTCTTC. The chain uses TRBV30 and TRBJ2-1, with a possible D match to TRBD2 (5 bases). Germline-derived CDR1 and CDR2 are GTSNPN and SVGIG (reference sequence). The CDR3 length is 15 residues. Trimming took off 3 bases at V and 3 bases at J, with 15 bases between the two ends.

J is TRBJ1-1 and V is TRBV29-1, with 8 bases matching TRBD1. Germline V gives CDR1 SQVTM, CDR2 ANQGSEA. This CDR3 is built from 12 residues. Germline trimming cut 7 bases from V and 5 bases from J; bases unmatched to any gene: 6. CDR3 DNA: TGCAGCGGCGGACAGGGTGAAACTGAAGCTTTCTTT. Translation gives CSGGQGETEAFF.

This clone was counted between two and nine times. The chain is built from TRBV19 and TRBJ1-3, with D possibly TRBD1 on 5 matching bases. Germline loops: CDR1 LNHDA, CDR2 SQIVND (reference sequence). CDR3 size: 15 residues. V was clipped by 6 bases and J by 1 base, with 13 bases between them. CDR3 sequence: CASRADRVSGNTIYF. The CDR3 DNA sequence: TGTGCCAGTAGGGCCGACAGAGTATCTGGAAACACCATATATTTT.

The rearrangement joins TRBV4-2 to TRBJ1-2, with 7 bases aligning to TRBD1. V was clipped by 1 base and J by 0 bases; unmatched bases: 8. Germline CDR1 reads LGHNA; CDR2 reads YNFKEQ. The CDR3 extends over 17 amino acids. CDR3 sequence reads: CASSQVTGTLANYGYTF. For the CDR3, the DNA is TGTGCCAGCAGCCAAGTGACAGGGACCCTAGCTAACTATGGCTACACCTTC.

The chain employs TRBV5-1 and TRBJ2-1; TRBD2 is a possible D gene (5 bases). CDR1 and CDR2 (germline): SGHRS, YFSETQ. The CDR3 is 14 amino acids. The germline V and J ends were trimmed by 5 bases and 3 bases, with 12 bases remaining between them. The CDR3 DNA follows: TGCGCCAGCAGGGAGGATACTCTCTACAATGAGCAGTTCTTC. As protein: CASREDTLYNEQFF.

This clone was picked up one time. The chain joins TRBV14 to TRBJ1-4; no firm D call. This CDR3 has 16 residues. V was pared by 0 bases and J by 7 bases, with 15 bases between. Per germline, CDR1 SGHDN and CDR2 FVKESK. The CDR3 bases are TGTGCCAGCAGCCAAGATCCCCGGAGGACGGGTGAAAAACTGTTTTTT. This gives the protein CASSQDPRRTGEKLFF. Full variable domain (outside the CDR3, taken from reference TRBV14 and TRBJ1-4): EAGVTQFPSHSVIEKGQTVTLRCDPISGHDNLYWYRRVMGKEIKFLLHFVKESKQDESGMPNNRFLAERTGGTYSTLKVQPAELEDSGVYFCASSQDPRRTGEKLFFGSGTQLSVL.

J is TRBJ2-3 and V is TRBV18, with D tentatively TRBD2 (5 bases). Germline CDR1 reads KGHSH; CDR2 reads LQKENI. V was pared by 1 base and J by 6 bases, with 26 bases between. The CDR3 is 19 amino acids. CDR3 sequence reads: CASSPRPLRLREQRDTQYF. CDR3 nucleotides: TGTGCCAGCTCACCACGACCCCTGAGACTGCGTGAACAGCGGGATACGCAGTATTTT. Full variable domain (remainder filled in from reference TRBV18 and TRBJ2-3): NAGVMQNPRHLVRRRGQEARLRCSPMKGHSHVYWYRQLPEEGLKFMVYLQKENIIDESGMPKERFSAEFPKEGPSILRIQQVVRGDSAAYFCASSPRPLRLREQRDTQYFGPGTRLTVL.

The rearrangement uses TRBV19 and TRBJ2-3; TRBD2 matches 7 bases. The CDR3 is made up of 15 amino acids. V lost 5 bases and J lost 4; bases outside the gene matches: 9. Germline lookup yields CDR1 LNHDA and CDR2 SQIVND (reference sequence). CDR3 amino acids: CASSLGWGRADTQYF. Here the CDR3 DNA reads TGTGCCAGTAGTCTCGGGTGGGGGAGGGCAGATACGCAGTATTTT.

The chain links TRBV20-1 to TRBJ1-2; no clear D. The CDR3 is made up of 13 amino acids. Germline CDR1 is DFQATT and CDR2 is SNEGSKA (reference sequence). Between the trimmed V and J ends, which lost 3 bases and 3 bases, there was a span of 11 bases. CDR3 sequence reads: CSASSGSDYGYTF. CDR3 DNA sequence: TGCAGTGCTAGTTCTGGGAGCGACTATGGCTACACCTTC.

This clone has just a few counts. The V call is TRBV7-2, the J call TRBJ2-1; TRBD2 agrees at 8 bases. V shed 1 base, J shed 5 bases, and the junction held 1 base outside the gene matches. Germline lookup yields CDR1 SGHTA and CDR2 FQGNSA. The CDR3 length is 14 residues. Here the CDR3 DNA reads TGTGCCAGCAGCTTAGGCGGGGGGAACAATGAGCAGTTCTTC. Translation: CASSLGGGNNEQFF.

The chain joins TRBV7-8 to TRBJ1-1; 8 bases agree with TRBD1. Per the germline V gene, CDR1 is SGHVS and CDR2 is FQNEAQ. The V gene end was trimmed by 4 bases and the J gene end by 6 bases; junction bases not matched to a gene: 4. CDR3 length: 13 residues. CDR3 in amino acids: CASSSHRGSEAFF. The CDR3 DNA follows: TGTGCCAGCAGCTCTCACAGGGGGTCTGAAGCTTTCTTT. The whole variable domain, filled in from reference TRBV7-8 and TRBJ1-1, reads GAGVSQSPRYKVAKRGQDVALRCDPISGHVSLFWYQQALGQGPEFLTYFQNEAQLDKSGLPSDRFFAERPEGSVSTLKIQRTQQEDSAVYLCASSSHRGSEAFFGQGTRLTVV.

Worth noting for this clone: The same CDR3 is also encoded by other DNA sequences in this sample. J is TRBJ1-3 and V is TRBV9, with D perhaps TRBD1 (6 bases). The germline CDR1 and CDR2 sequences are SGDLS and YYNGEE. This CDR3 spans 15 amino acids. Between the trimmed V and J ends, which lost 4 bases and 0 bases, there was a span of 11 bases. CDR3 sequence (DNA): TGTGCCAGCAGCCCTCGACAGGCCTCTGGAAACACCATATATTTT. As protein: CASSPRQASGNTIYF.

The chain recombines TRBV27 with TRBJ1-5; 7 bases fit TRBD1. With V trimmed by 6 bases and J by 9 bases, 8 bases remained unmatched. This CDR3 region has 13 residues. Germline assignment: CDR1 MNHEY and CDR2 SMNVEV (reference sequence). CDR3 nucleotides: TGTGCCAGCAGCGAACAGGGGAGGACGCCCCAGCATTTT. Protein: CASSEQGRTPQHF.

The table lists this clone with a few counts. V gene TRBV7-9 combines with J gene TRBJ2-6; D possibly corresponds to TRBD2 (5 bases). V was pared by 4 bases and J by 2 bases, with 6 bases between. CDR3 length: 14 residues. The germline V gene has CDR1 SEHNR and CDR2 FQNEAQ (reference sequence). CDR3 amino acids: CASSSGAGANVLTF. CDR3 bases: TGTGCCAGCAGCTCCGGGGCTGGGGCCAACGTCCTGACTTTC.

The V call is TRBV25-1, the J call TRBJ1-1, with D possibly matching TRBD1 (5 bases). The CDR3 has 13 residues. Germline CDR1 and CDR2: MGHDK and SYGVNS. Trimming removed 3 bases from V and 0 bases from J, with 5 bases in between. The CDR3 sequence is CASSDRVNTEAFF. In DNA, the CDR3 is TGTGCCAGCAGTGACAGGGTGAACACTGAAGCTTTCTTT.

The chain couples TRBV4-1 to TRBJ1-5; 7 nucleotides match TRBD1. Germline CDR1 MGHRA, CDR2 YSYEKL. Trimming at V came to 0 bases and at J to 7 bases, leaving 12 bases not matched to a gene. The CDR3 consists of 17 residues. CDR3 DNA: TGCGCCAGCAGCCAAGATTCTGGAGGGGGCGCAGGGCAGCCCCAGCATTTT. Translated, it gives CASSQDSGGGAGQPQHF.

The CDR3 region is CAWSFRDRDDQPQHF. CDR3 DNA sequence: TGTGCCTGGAGTTTCCGAGACAGGGATGATCAGCCCCAGCATTTT. This rearrangement joins TRBV30 to TRBJ1-5; 7 bases map to TRBD1. V shed 2 bases, J shed 5 bases, and the junction held 9 bases outside the gene matches. Looked up from germline, CDR1 is GTSNPN and CDR2 is SVGIG (reference sequence). The CDR3 covers 15 residues.

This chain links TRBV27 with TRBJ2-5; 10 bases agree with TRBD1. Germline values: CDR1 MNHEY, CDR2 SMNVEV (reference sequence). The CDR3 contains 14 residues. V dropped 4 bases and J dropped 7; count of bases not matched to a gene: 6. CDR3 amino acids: CASSSGTGVGTQYF. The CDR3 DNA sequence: TGTGCCAGCAGTTCCGGGACAGGGGTTGGGACCCAGTACTTC.

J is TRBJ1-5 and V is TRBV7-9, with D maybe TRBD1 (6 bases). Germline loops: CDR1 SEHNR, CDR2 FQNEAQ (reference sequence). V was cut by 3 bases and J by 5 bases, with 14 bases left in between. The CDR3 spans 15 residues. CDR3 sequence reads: CASSLGAGGDQPQHF. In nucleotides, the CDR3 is TGTGCCAGCAGCTTGGGAGCGGGGGGCGATCAGCCCCAGCATTTT. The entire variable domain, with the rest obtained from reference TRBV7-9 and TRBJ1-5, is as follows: DTGVSQNPRHKITKRGQNVTFRCDPISEHNRLYWYRQTLGQGPEFLTYFQNEAQLEKSRLLSDRFSAERPKGSFSTLEIQRTEQGDSAMYLCASSLGAGGDQPQHFGDGTRLSIL.